The subject of this entry is one T cell receptor (beta chain). Assay: immunoSEQ multiplex PCR; the TCRdb copy retains only in-frame clones and omits some. Here the sample spans 150,000 to 200,000 clones, 91% being singletons. The sample is drawn from a study of control samples from healthy donors and cancer patients. The source of this sequence is a woman between 25 and 40 years old in good health. Sequencing input: blood.

CDR3 loop: CASSPDRGIGYTF. The CDR3 nucleotides read TGTGCCAGCTCCCCGGACAGGGGAATCGGCTACACCTTC. This sequence joins TRBV18 and TRBJ1-2; 9 positions match TRBD1. The J segment lost 8 bases and the V segment lost 6 bases, leaving 7 bases of the junction unmatched. Germline V gives CDR1 KGHSH, CDR2 LQKENI. The CDR3 covers 13 residues.